Below are 27 T cell receptor beta chains sequenced from a single sample in a study of blood T cell repertoires in COVID-19. Clones were read by immunoSEQ multiplex PCR, and TCRdb kept only the in-frame ones, dropping some. The sample lists some 120,000 clones; roughly 80% were seen once. The specimen sequenced was PBMCs or T cells enriched from blood (not recorded which). The receptors were gathered from a man under 40 who had recovered from COVID-19.

Details on this clone: Germline and junction disagree at one end, which may indicate a read error. The rearrangement joins TRBV27 to TRBJ1-1; a weak D match, TRBD1 (6 bases). Germline V lookup: CDR1 MNHEY, CDR2 SMNVEV (reference sequence). CDR3 size: 14 residues. The chain's CDR3 is CASRLSTGNPEAFF. For the CDR3, the DNA is TGTGCCAGCAGGTTATCAACAGGGAATCCTGAAGCTTTCTTT.

A note on this clone: Because the CDR3's place on the DNA is in doubt, the DNA is left out and the CDR3 is given as listed by TCRdb. The chain uses TRBV21-1 and TRBJ2-7; the table names TRBD2, a call not compared with the DNA. TRBV21-1 is a pseudogene segment. Ends included, the CDR3 has 15 residues. CDR3 loop: CASSKWGGGSYEQYF.

The chain combines TRBV11-1 with TRBJ2-7; 8 nucleotides agree with TRBD2. The CDR3 runs to 16 residues. With 1 base clipped from V and 4 bases from J, the junction kept 9 bases outside the gene matches. Germline CDR1 reads SGHAT; CDR2 reads FQDESV (reference sequence). CDR3 DNA sequence: TGTGCCAGCAGCTTAGTTCTTGCGGGGGGCCCTTACGAGCAGTACGTC. As protein: CASSLVLAGGPYEQYV.

DNA for the CDR3: TGTGCCAGCAGCCGGAGCGGGGCGAGGAATTCACCCCTCCACTTT. Residues: CASSRSGARNSPLHF. This sequence joins TRBV11-1 and TRBJ1-6; TRBD1 is a possible D gene (5 bases). Germline-derived CDR1 and CDR2 are SGHAT and FQDESV (reference sequence). V lost 5 bases and J 7 bases, leaving 15 bases between the germline ends. The CDR3 totals 15 residues.

In its sample, this clone was seen a few times. The chain is built from TRBV6-1 and TRBJ2-2; D is ambiguous. The V gene's germline CDR1 is MNHNS and CDR2 SASEGT. Trimming left V 1 base short and J 0 bases short, with 15 bases between. The CDR3 spans 18 residues. CDR3 in DNA: TGTGCCAGCAGTGAAGAAGCCTACTACGCCGCGAACACCGGGGAGCTGTTTTTT. Amino acid sequence: CASSEEAYYAANTGELFF.

The CDR3 is CASSPGGQTSYEQYV. For the CDR3, the DNA is TGTGCCAGCAGCCCTGGGGGACAGACCTCCTACGAGCAGTACGTC. V and J are TRBV7-6 and TRBJ2-7; 7 bases fit TRBD1. V trimming: 5 bases; J trimming: 0 bases; junction bases outside the gene matches: 7. Germline CDR1 is SGHVS and CDR2 is FNYEAQ. This CDR3 is 15 amino acids long.

The CDR3 nucleotides are TGCAGTGCTAGTTTATCCGGGATGAATGAGCAGTTCTTC. Translated: CSASLSGMNEQFF. This sequence joins TRBV20-1 and TRBJ2-1; D perhaps matches TRBD2 (5 bases). This CDR3 contains 13 residues. The V and J ends lost 3 bases and 7 bases respectively, with 13 bases between them. Looked up from germline, CDR1 is DFQATT and CDR2 is SNEGSKA (reference sequence).

In this sample, this clone turned up once. This chain joins TRBV2 and TRBJ2-3; TRBD1 might be the D (5 bases). Germline assignment: CDR1 SNHLY and CDR2 FYNNEI. Trimming stripped 7 bases from V and 2 bases from J, with 10 bases between. This CDR3 spans 13 amino acids. The CDR3 sequence: CASKGRNTDTQYF. CDR3 DNA: TGTGCCAGCAAGGGGCGAAACACAGATACGCAGTATTTT.

This clone was observed a few times. CDR3 protein: CASSESGGQVGSPLHF. The CDR3 bases are TGTGCCAGCAGTGAAAGTGGAGGACAGGTTGGATCACCCCTCCACTTT. This chain joins TRBV2 and TRBJ1-6; 7 positions agree with TRBD1. Germline V gene data show CDR1 as SNHLY and CDR2 as FYNNEI. The junction had 11 bases not matched to a gene; V was cut back by 2 bases and J by 10 bases. This CDR3 spans 16 amino acids.

The chain joins TRBV9 to TRBJ2-2; 8 bases are a match to TRBD2. Germline V gives CDR1 SGDLS, CDR2 YYNGEE. The CDR3 runs 15 residues. V was pared by 5 bases and J by 7 bases, with 10 bases of the junction left unmatched. CDR3 in DNA: TGTGCCAGCAGTGCTCCGCCGGGAGGGATCGGGGAGCTGTTTTTT. Encoded protein: CASSAPPGGIGELFF.

Only a few counts were recorded for this clone. The chain has TRBV19 and TRBJ2-7; 10 nucleotides align to TRBD2. Germline lookup yields CDR1 LNHDA and CDR2 SQIVND (reference sequence). J lost 5 bases, V lost 0 bases, and 7 bases had no gene match. The CDR3 totals 16 residues. CDR3 region: CASSIDRALAGDEQYF. For the CDR3, the DNA is TGTGCCAGTAGTATAGATCGGGCTCTAGCGGGAGACGAGCAGTACTTC.

V usage is TRBV2 and J usage is TRBJ1-4, with 9 bases aligning to TRBD1. In germline, CDR1 is SNHLY, CDR2 FYNNEI. This CDR3 comprises 14 residues. J gave up 8 bases and V 6 bases, and 7 bases lay outside the gene matches. As DNA, the CDR3 is TGTGCCAGCAGGGGGACAGGGTGGGGCGAAAAACTGTTTTTT. Translated, it gives CASRGTGWGEKLFF.

This chain links TRBV6-5 with TRBJ1-4; D is possibly TRBD1 (6 bases). Trimming stripped 5 bases from V and 5 bases from J, with 12 bases between. Germline V lookup: CDR1 MNHEY, CDR2 SVGAGI. The CDR3 is made up of 14 amino acids. CDR3: CASSRTAGNEKLFF. CDR3 DNA sequence: TGTGCCAGCAGTCGGACAGCAGGAAATGAAAAACTGTTTTTT.

The chain joins TRBV11-3 to TRBJ2-5, with a tentative D call TRBD1 (6 bases). The CDR3 is made up of 15 amino acids. V was pared by 4 bases and J by 1 base, with 13 bases between. The germline V gene has CDR1 SGHNT and CDR2 YENEEA. Here the CDR3 DNA reads TGTGCCAGCAGCTCGTCCCAGGGGATCCAAGAGACCCAGTACTTC. Encoded protein: CASSSSQGIQETQYF.

V is TRBV5-4 and J is TRBJ2-5; 8 bases map to TRBD2. Germline lookup yields CDR1 SGHNT and CDR2 YYREEE (reference sequence). The CDR3 totals 15 residues. Trimming removed 4 bases from V and 4 bases from J; junction bases left unmatched: 9. CDR3 in amino acids: CASSPGGAAGETQYF. CDR3 DNA sequence: TGTGCCAGCAGCCCGGGGGGGGCCGCGGGAGAGACCCAGTACTTC. The whole variable domain, filled in from reference TRBV5-4 and TRBJ2-5, reads ETGVTQSPTHLIKTRGQQVTLRCSSQSGHNTVSWYQQALGQGPQFIFQYYREEENGRGNFPPRFSGLQFPNYSSELNVNALELDDSALYLCASSPGGAAGETQYFGPGTRLLVL.

V usage is TRBV11-2 and J usage is TRBJ1-3, with D hard to call. CDR3 length: 12 amino acids. V lost 5 bases and J lost 6, with 8 bases in between. Germline V gene lookup returns CDR1 SGHAT and CDR2 FQNNGV. The CDR3 spells CASSHSINTIYF. For the CDR3, the DNA is TGTGCCAGCAGCCACAGCATAAACACCATATATTTT. Variable domain in full (rest from reference TRBV11-2 and TRBJ1-3): EAGVAQSPRYKIIEKRQSVAFWCNPISGHATLYWYQQILGQGPKLLIQFQNNGVVDDSQLPKDRFSAERLKGVDSTLKIQPAKLEDSAVYLCASSHSINTIYFGEGSWLTVV.

The rearrangement links TRBV21-1 to TRBJ1-2. TRBV21-1 is reported as a pseudogene. CDR3 length: 16 residues. The DNA for the CDR3 is TGTGCCAGCAGCAAAAGGGAGACCGAATCGAACTATGGCTACACCTTC. Its translation: CASSKRETESNYGYTF.

In its sample, this clone was seen once. The chain employs TRBV7-2 and TRBJ2-2; no clear D gene. The CDR3 has 13 amino acids. Trimming removed 4 bases at V and 6 bases at J, with 9 bases between. CDR1 is SGHTA and CDR2 is FQGNSA in the germline V gene. In nucleotides, the CDR3 is TGTGCCAGCAGCTCTCGAGTCCCCGGGGAGCTGTTTTTT. Encoded protein: CASSSRVPGELFF. Full variable domain (remainder filled in from reference TRBV7-2 and TRBJ2-2): GAGVSQSPSNKVTEKGKDVELRCDPISGHTALYWYRQSLGQGLEFLIYFQGNSAPDKSGLPSDRFSAERTGGSVSTLTIQRTQQEDSAVYLCASSSRVPGELFFGEGSRLTVL.

The rearrangement joins TRBV2 to TRBJ2-7, with a possible D match to TRBD2 (5 bases). CDR1 and CDR2 from the germline V gene are SNHLY and FYNNEI. This CDR3 has 11 amino acids. Trimming took off 7 bases at V and 3 bases at J, with 7 bases between the two ends. This CDR3 reads CASTGGYEQYF. The CDR3 DNA follows: TGTGCCAGCACCGGAGGCTACGAGCAGTACTTC.

The chain is built from TRBV2 and TRBJ1-2, with D possibly matching TRBD1 (6 bases). With 0 bases removed from V and 13 bases from J, the gap between germline ends came to 18 bases. This CDR3 region has 14 residues. CDR1 and CDR2 (germline): SNHLY, FYNNEI. CDR3 residues: CASSEALAKQGSTF. The CDR3 region has the DNA TGTGCCAGCAGTGAAGCCCTGGCGAAACAGGGTTCCACCTTC.

This chain connects TRBV5-4 to TRBJ2-7; 8 nucleotides match TRBD2. The ends lost 4 bases at V and 0 bases at J; junction bases unmatched: 6. CDR3 length equals 15 residues. CDR1 and CDR2 from the germline V gene are SGHNT and YYREEE (reference sequence). The CDR3, as DNA: TGTGCCAGCAGCCCGGGGGGGGGTTCCTCCTACGAGCAGTACTTC. Residues: CASSPGGGSSYEQYF.

This clone occurred once. This rearrangement joins TRBV6-4 to TRBJ2-3; 7 positions match TRBD2. The CDR3 is made up of 16 amino acids. After removal of 1 base from V and 1 base from J, the junction contained 5 bases not matched to a gene. Germline V CDR1 and CDR2: MRHNA, SNTAGT. CDR3 coding DNA: TGTGCCAGCAGTGACTTTAGCGGGCGGGGCACAGATACGCAGTATTTT. Translating gives CASSDFSGRGTDTQYF.

This clone was seen a few times. This chain links TRBV7-9 with TRBJ1-5, with D tentatively TRBD1 (5 bases). Per the germline V gene, CDR1 is SEHNR and CDR2 is FQNEAQ (reference sequence). The CDR3 spans 14 residues. The V end lost 5 bases, the J end lost 2 bases, and 10 bases lay between the germline ends. CDR3 region: CASSPGGGNQPQHF. CDR3 coding DNA: TGTGCCAGCAGCCCGGGGGGTGGCAATCAGCCCCAGCATTTT.

This sequence joins TRBV19 and TRBJ1-5; a weak D match, TRBD1 (6 bases). The CDR3 runs to 12 residues. Trimming removed 7 bases from V and 5 bases from J, with 9 bases in between. Germline V gene data show CDR1 as LNHDA and CDR2 as SQIVND (reference sequence). As DNA, the CDR3 is TGTGCCAGTAAACAGGGTTATCAGCCCCAGCATTTT. It codes for CASKQGYQPQHF.

This clone was recorded once. The CDR3 coding sequence is TGTGCCAGCAGCTCCCAGGGTTCCACCGGGGAGCTGTTTTTT. Protein: CASSSQGSTGELFF. The chain joins TRBV7-3 to TRBJ2-2; D is possibly TRBD1 (5 bases). In germline, CDR1 is SGHTA, CDR2 FQGTGA. The CDR3 spans 14 residues. The ends were cut back, 4 bases at V and 4 bases at J, with 10 bases in the middle.

This chain connects TRBV3-1 (or the pseudogene TRBV3-2) to TRBJ2-2; a possible D gene is TRBD1 (5 bases). V dropped 9 bases and J dropped 5 bases, with 16 bases sitting between them. Germline V gene lookup returns CDR1 LGHDT and CDR2 YNNKEL (reference sequence). The CDR3 contains 14 residues. CDR3 nucleotide sequence: TGTGCCAGTCATAGTGGCAGGGTTACCGGGGAGCTGTTTTTT. Its translation is CASHSGRVTGELFF.

The genes are TRBV19 and TRBJ1-5; 12 bases are a match to TRBD1. J lost 9 bases, V lost 5 bases, and 5 bases had no gene match. The CDR3 runs 14 residues. Germline-derived CDR1 and CDR2 are LNHDA and SQIVND (reference sequence). CDR3 region: CASSGTGGFGPQHF. The CDR3 DNA follows: TGTGCCAGTAGTGGGACAGGGGGCTTTGGGCCCCAGCATTTT.